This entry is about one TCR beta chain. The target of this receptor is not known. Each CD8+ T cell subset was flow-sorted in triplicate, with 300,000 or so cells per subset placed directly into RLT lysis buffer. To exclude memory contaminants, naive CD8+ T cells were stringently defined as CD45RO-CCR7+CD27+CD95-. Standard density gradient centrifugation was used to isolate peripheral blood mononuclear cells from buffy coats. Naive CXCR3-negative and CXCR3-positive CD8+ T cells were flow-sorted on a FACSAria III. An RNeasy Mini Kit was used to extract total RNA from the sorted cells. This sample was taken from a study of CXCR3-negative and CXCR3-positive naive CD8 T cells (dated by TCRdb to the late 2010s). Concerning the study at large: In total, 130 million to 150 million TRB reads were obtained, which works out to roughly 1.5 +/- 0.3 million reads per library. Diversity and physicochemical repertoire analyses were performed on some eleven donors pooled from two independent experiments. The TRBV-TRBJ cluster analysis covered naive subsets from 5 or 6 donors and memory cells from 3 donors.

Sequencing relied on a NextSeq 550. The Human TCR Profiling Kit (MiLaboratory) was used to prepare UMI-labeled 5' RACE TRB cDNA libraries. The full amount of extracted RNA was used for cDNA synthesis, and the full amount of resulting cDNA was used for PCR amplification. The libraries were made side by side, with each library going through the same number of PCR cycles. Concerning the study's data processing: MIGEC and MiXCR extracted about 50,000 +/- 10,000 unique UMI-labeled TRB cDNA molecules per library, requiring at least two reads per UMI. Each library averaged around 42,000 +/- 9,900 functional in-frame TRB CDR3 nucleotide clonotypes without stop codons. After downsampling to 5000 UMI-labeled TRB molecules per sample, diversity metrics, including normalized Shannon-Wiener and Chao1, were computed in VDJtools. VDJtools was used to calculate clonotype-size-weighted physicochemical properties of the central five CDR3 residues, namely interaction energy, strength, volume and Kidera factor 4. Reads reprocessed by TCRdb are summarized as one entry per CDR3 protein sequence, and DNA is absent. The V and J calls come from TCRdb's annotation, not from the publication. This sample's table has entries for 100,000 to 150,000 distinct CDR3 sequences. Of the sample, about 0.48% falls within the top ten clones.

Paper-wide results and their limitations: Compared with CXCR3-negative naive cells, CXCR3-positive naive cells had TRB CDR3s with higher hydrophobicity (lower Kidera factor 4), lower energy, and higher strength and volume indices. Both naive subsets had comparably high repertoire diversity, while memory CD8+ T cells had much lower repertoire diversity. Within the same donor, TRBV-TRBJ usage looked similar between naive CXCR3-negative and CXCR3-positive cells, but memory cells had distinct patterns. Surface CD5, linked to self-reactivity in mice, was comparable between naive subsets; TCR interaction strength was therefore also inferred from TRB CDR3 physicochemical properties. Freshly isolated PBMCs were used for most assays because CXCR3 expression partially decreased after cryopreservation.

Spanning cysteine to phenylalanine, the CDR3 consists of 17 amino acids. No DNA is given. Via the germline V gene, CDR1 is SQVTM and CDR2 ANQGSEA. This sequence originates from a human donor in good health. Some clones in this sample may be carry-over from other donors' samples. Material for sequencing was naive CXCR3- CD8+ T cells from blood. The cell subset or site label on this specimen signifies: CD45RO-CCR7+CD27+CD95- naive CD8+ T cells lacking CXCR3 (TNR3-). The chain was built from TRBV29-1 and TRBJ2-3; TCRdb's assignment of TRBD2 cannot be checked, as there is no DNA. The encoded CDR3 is CSVDGLAGGSPTDTQYF.